A single sample gave rise to the 16 T cell receptor beta chains below, sequenced in a study of T-cell memory formation after mild COVID-19. From the 5' RACE reads, TCRdb called clonotypes with MiXCR, one entry per CDR3 protein. The table shows approximately 410,000 distinct CDR3 sequences, with more than 20% occurring only once. Input material: PBMCs or a T cell subset sorted from them (not recorded which). These TCRs come from an adult woman who had mild COVID-19 (a few samples of this study predate the infection). Cell type and time point are not known.

This clonotype was observed a few times. The chain links TRBV27 to TRBJ2-6; D is possibly TRBD1 (5 bases). The CDR3 totals 17 residues. Looked up from germline, CDR1 is MNHEY and CDR2 is SMNVEV (reference sequence). V was pared by 5 bases and J by 2 bases, with 16 bases between. The chain's CDR3 is CASSTRVLRPGANVLTF. In DNA form, the CDR3 reads TGTGCCAGCAGTACCAGGGTACTCCGACCTGGGGCCAACGTCCTGACTTTC.

This chain uses TRBV15 with TRBJ1-3; D is unclear. This CDR3 has 13 amino acids. Germline CDR1 reads LNHNV; CDR2 reads YYDKDF (reference sequence). V was pared by 1 base and J by 8 bases, with 9 bases between. CDR3 sequence (DNA): TGTGCCACCAGCAGAGGAAGGGAAGACACCATATATTTT. Its translation: CATSRGREDTIYF. Together with reference TRBV15 and TRBJ1-3, the CDR3 gives the full variable domain: DAMVIQNPRYQVTQFGKPVTLSCSQTLNHNVMYWYQQKSSQAPKLLFHYYDKDFNNEADTPDNFQSRRPNTSFCFLDIRSPGLGDTAMYLCATSRGREDTIYFGEGSWLTVV.

The gene calls are TRBV15 and TRBJ1-2, with unresolved D. The V gene lost 1 base and the J gene lost 0 bases, with 6 bases spanning the gap. Germline lookup yields CDR1 LNHNV and CDR2 YYDKDF (reference sequence). The CDR3 has 14 amino acids. In DNA, the CDR3 is TGTGCCACCAGCAGAGGCAAAGCTAACTATGGCTACACCTTC. This encodes CATSRGKANYGYTF. Together with reference TRBV15 and TRBJ1-2, the CDR3 gives the full variable domain: DAMVIQNPRYQVTQFGKPVTLSCSQTLNHNVMYWYQQKSSQAPKLLFHYYDKDFNNEADTPDNFQSRRPNTSFCFLDIRSPGLGDTAMYLCATSRGKANYGYTFGSGTRLTVV.

This clonotype was detected a few times. V is TRBV14 and J is TRBJ2-4, with D perhaps matching TRBD1 (5 bases). Germline CDR1 is SGHDN and CDR2 is FVKESK. The V gene lost 4 bases and the J gene lost 4 bases, with 17 bases spanning the gap. The CDR3 runs 16 residues. In DNA form, the CDR3 reads TGTGCCAGCAGCCTAGGGGCGGTTCTGGGGAAAAACATTCAGTACTTC. This sequence encodes CASSLGAVLGKNIQYF.

This clonotype was seen more than once but under ten times. The chain carries TRBV6-6 and TRBJ2-1; the D gene is possibly TRBD2 (6 bases). Trimming stripped 2 bases from V and 10 bases from J, with 9 bases between. Germline V gene lookup returns CDR1 MNHNY and CDR2 SVGAGI (reference sequence). This CDR3 has 12 amino acids. The CDR3 nucleotides read TGTGCCAGCAGTTACGAGCGGGCGGAGCAGTTCTTC. Its translation: CASSYERAEQFF.

The rearrangement links TRBV11-2 to TRBJ1-2; no firm D call. Germline lookup yields CDR1 SGHAT and CDR2 FQNNGV. Deletions cut 5 bases from V and 3 bases from J, with 13 bases between. The CDR3 extends over 14 amino acids. Here the CDR3 reads CASSRPGKDYGYTF. Here the CDR3 DNA reads TGTGCCAGCAGCCGCCCGGGGAAGGACTATGGCTACACCTTC.

The chain links TRBV5-1 to TRBJ1-5; D might be TRBD1 (5 bases). From germline, CDR1 is SGHRS and CDR2 YFSETQ. This CDR3 spans 14 amino acids. The V gene lost 1 base and the J gene lost 5 bases, with 10 bases spanning the gap. CDR3 in DNA: TGCGCCAGCAGCTTGACAGGACCTCATCAGCCCCAGCATTTT. As protein: CASSLTGPHQPQHF. The entire variable domain, with the rest obtained from reference TRBV5-1 and TRBJ1-5, is as follows: KAGVTQTPRYLIKTRGQQVTLSCSPISGHRSVSWYQQTPGQGLQFLFEYFSETQRNKGNFPGRFSGRQFSNSRSEMNVSTLELGDSALYLCASSLTGPHQPQHFGDGTRLSIL.

The V call is TRBV7-8, the J call TRBJ2-1, with D possibly being TRBD2 (6 bases). The V end lost 3 bases, the J end lost 2 bases, and 8 bases lay between the germline ends. This CDR3 region has 14 residues. Germline V gene data show CDR1 as SGHVS and CDR2 as FQNEAQ. The CDR3 is CASSLTSTYNEQFF. In nucleotides, the CDR3 is TGTGCCAGCAGCTTGACTAGTACCTACAATGAGCAGTTCTTC.

The chain carries TRBV11-2 and TRBJ2-2, with D unclear. The CDR3 sequence is 11 residues long. Germline V gene lookup returns CDR1 SGHAT and CDR2 FQNNGV. Trimming cost V 6 bases and J 7 bases, with 6 bases left between them. CDR3 region: CASREVGELFF. DNA of the CDR3: TGTGCCAGCAGAGAGGTCGGGGAGCTGTTTTTT.

In this sample, this clonotype turned up a few times. The rearrangement uses TRBV18 and TRBJ2-3, with 12 bases that match TRBD2. CDR1 KGHSH and CDR2 LQKENI come from the germline V gene. V lost 3 bases, J lost 2 bases, and 18 bases stayed unmatched. The CDR3 is 21 amino acids. CDR3 nucleotides: TGTGCCAGCTCACCGATACCCGGGACTAGCGGGCCCCAGGGGTCCACAGATACGCAGTATTTT. Translated, it gives CASSPIPGTSGPQGSTDTQYF.

The chain joins TRBV3-1 to TRBJ1-5, with D possibly matching TRBD1 (6 bases). The CDR3 contains 15 residues. Germline values: CDR1 LGHDT, CDR2 YNNKEL (reference sequence). Trimming pared 0 bases from V and 9 bases from J, leaving 15 bases between. This CDR3 is CASSQDSGAPGPQHF. CDR3 nucleotides: TGTGCCAGCAGCCAAGACTCGGGGGCCCCAGGGCCCCAGCATTTT.

The chain employs TRBV11-2 and TRBJ1-2; TRBD1 matches 8 bases. Germline-derived CDR1 and CDR2 are SGHAT and FQNNGV. The trim removed 5 bases at V and 4 bases at J, leaving 9 bases unmatched. The CDR3 is made up of 15 amino acids. The CDR3 is CASSPGHRGAYGYTF. CDR3 in DNA: TGTGCCAGCAGCCCCGGCCACAGGGGGGCCTATGGCTACACCTTC.

The gene calls are TRBV20-1 and TRBJ2-3; the D gene is possibly TRBD2 (6 bases). V lost 5 bases and J 0 bases, leaving 15 bases between the germline ends. CDR1 DFQATT and CDR2 SNEGSKA come from the germline V gene (reference sequence). The CDR3 totals 15 residues. The CDR3 DNA reads as TGCAGTGCTCCGGTACCCGGGGGAAGCACAGATACGCAGTATTTT. Translation: CSAPVPGGSTDTQYF.

The sample holds a few counts of this clonotype. The chain uses TRBV7-9 and TRBJ2-2; no definite D call. Germline V CDR1 and CDR2: SEHNR, FQNEAQ (reference sequence). Trimming removed 3 bases at V and 1 base at J, with 9 bases between. The CDR3 is made up of 15 amino acids. CDR3 nucleotide sequence: TGTGCCAGCAGCTTGGACGGTCGGAACACCGGGGAGCTGTTTTTT. This gives the protein CASSLDGRNTGELFF.

A few counts support this clonotype. The chain links TRBV12-3 or TRBV12-4 to TRBJ2-2; 8 nucleotides align to TRBD1. This CDR3 region has 15 residues. V shed 4 bases, J shed 3 bases, and the junction held 4 bases outside the gene matches. The DNA of the CDR3 is TGTGCCAGCAGTTCAGACAGGGGATACACCGGGGAGCTGTTTTTT. It is translated as CASSSDRGYTGELFF.

The chain has TRBV30 and TRBJ1-2, with no clear D. V lost 4 bases and J 0 bases, leaving 12 bases between the germline ends. The CDR3 has 14 residues. Germline CDR1 is GTSNPN and CDR2 is SVGIG (reference sequence). Written as DNA, the CDR3 is TGTGCCTGGAACGCCCGCGGGGCTAACTATGGCTACACCTTC. Its protein is CAWNARGANYGYTF.